What follows describes a single TCR beta chain. The data derive from a study of blood T cell repertoires in COVID-19. Study at large: COVID-19 samples from acute and convalescent phases originated in the United States, Italy and Spain. In each case, the material was cDNA or gDNA derived from T cells, B-cell-depleted T cells, or PBMCs.

The germline V gene encodes CDR1 KGHDR and CDR2 SFDVKD. Trimming pared 9 bases from V and 0 bases from J, leaving 12 bases between. The CDR3 contains 14 residues. Per the original data handling: Estimates of nucleated cell counts were drawn from the amplification of reference gene primers. Profiling relied on immunoSEQ multiplex PCR, and the TCRdb table lists in-frame clones only, not all of them. The V and J calls and clone size are taken from that table; D and trimming were inferred from the DNA. The table lists just under 100,000 clones, approximately 86% of them singletons. The sequencing input was peripheral blood. J is TRBJ2-3 and V is TRBV24-1; D remains ambiguous. This TCR derives from a woman between 55 and 75 years old in a cohort sampled during active or convalescent COVID-19. The DNA for the CDR3 is TGTGCCACCGGTGTAGCAGAAAGCACAGATACGCAGTATTTT. As protein: CATGVAESTDTQYF.